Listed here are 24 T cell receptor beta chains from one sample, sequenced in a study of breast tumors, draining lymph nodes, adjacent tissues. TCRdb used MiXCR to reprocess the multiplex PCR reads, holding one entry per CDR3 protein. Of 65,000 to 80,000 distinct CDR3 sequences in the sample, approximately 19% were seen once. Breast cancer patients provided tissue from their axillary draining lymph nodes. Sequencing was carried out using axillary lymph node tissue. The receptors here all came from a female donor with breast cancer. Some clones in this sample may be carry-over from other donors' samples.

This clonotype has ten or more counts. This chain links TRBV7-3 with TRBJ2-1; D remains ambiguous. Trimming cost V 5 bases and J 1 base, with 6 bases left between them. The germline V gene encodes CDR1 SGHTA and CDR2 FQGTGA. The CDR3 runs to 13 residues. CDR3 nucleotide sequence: TGTGCCAGCAGCCCCATATCCTACAATGAGCAGTTCTTC. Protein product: CASSPISYNEQFF.

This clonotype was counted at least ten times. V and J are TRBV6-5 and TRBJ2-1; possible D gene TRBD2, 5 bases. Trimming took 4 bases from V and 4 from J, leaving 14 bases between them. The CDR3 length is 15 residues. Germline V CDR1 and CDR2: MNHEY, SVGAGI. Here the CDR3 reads CASSSPGTKYNEQFF. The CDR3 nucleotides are TGTGCCAGCAGTTCTCCGGGAACGAAGTACAATGAGCAGTTCTTC.

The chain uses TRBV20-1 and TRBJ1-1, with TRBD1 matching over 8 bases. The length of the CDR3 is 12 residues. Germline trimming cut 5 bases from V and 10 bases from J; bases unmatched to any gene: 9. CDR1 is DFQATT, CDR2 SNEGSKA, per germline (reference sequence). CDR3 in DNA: TGCAGTGCTCGTCAGGGGGCAGAAAGAGCTTTCTTT. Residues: CSARQGAERAFF.

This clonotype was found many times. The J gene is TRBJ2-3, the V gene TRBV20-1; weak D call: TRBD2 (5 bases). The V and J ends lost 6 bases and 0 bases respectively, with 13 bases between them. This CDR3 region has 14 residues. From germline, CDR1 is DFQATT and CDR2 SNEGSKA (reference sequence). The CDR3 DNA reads TGCAGTGCCTACCGGAGGACTAGCACAGATACGCAGTATTTT. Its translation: CSAYRRTSTDTQYF.

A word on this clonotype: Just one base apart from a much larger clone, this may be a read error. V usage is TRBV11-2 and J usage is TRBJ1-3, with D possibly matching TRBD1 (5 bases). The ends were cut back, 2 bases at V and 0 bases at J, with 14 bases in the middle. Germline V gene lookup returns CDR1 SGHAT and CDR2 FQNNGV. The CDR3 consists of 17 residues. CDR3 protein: CASSLLPQGTSGNTIYF. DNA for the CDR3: TGTGCCAGCAGCTTACTCCCGCAGGGCACCTCTGGAAACACCATATATTTT.

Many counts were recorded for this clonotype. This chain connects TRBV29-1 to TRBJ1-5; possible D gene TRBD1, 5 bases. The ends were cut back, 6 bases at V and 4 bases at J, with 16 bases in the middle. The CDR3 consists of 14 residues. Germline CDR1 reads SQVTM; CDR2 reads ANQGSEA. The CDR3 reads CSVSQGGGNQPQHF. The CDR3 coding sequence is TGCAGCGTGTCGCAGGGTGGGGGTAATCAGCCCCAGCATTTT.

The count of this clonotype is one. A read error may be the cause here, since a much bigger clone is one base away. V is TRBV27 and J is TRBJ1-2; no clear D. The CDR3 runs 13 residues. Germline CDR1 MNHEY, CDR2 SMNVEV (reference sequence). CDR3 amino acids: CASSIGSNYSYTF. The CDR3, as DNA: TGTGCCAGCAGTATAGGGAGTAACTATAGCTACACCTTC.

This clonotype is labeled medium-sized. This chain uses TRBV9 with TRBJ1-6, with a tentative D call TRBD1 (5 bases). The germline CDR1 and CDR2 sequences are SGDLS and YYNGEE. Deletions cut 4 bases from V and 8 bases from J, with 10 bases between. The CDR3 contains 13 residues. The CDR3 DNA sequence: TGTGCCAGCAGCTTCGGGGGTTATTCACCCCTCCACTTT. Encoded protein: CASSFGGYSPLHF.

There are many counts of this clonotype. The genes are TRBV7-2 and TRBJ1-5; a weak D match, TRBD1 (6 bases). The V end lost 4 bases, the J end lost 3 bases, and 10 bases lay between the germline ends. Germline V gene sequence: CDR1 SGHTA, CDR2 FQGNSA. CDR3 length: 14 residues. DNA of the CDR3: TGTGCCAGCAGCTACGGACAGTTCAATCAGCCCCAGCATTTT. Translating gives CASSYGQFNQPQHF. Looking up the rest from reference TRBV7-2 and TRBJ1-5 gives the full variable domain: GAGVSQSPSNKVTEKGKDVELRCDPISGHTALYWYRQSLGQGLEFLIYFQGNSAPDKSGLPSDRFSAERTGGSVSTLTIQRTQQEDSAVYLCASSYGQFNQPQHFGDGTRLSIL.

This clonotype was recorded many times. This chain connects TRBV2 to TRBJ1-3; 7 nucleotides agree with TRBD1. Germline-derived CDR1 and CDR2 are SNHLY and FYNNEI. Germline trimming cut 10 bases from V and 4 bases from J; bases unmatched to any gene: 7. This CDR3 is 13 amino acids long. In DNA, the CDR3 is TGTGCCACAGACAGGGCACGAGGAAACACCATATATTTT. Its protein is CATDRARGNTIYF. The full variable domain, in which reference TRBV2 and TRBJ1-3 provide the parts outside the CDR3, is EPEVTQTPSHQVTQMGQEVILRCVPISNHLYFYWYRQILGQKVEFLVSFYNNEISEKSEIFDDQFSVERPDGSNFTLKIRSTKLEDSAMYFCATDRARGNTIYFGEGSWLTVV.

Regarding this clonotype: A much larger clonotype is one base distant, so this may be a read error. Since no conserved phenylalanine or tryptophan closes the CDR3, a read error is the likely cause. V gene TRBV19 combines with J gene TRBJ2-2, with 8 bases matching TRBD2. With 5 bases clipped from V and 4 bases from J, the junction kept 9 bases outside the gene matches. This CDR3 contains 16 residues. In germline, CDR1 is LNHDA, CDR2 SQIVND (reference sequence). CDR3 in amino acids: CASSESGTRITGELFV. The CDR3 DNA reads TGTGCCAGTAGTGAGTCTGGGACTAGGATCACCGGGGAGCTGTTTGTT.

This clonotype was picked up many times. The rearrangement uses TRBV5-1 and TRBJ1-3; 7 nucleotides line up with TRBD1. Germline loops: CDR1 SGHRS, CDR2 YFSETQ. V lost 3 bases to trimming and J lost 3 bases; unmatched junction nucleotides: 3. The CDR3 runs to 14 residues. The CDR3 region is CASSSQGRGNTIYF. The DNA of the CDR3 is TGCGCCAGCAGCTCACAGGGGCGTGGAAACACCATATATTTT.

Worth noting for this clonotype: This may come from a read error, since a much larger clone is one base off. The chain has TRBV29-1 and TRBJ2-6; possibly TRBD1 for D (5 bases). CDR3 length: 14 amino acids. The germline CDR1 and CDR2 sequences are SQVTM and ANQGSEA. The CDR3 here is CSVGTGSGASVLTF. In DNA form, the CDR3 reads TGCAGCGTTGGAACTGGCTCTGGGGCCAGCGTCCTGACTTTC.

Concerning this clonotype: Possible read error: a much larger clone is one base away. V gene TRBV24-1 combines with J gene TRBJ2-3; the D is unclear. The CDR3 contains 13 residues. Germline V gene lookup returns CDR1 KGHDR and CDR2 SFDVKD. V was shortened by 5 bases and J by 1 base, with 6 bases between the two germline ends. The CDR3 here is CATSVGGTDTQYF. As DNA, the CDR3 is TGTGCCACCAGTGTAGGCGGCACAGATACGCAGTATTTT.

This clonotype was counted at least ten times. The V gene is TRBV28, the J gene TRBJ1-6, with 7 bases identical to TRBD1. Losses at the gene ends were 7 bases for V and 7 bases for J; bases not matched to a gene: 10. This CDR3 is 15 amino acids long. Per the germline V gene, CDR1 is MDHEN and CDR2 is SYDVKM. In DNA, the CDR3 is TGTGCCAGCAATAGAGGACAGGCTAGGAATTCACCCCTCCACTTT. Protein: CASNRGQARNSPLHF. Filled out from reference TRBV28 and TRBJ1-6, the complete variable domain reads DVKVTQSSRYLVKRTGEKVFLECVQDMDHENMFWYRQDPGLGLRLIYFSYDVKMKEKGDIPEGYSVSREKKERFSLILESASTNQTSMYLCASNRGQARNSPLHFGNGTRLTVT.

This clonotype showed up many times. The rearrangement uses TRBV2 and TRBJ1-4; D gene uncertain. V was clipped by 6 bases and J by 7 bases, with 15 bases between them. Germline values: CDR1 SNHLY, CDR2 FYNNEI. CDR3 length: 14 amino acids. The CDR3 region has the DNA TGTGCCAGCAGACCCCGGGTGGGAACTGAAAAACTGTTTTTT. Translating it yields CASRPRVGTEKLFF.

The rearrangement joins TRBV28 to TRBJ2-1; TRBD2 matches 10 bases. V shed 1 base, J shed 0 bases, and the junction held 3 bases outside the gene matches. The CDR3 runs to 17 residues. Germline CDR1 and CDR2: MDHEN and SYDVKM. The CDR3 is CASSLLLAGSSYNEQFF. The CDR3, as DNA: TGTGCCAGCAGTTTATTACTAGCGGGGAGCTCCTACAATGAGCAGTTCTTC.

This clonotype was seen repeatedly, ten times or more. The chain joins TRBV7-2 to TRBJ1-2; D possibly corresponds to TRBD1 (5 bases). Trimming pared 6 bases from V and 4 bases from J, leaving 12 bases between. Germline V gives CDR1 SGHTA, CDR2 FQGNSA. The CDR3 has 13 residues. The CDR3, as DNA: TGTGCCAGCAGTAACCTGGGACCCTATGGCTACACCTTC. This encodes CASSNLGPYGYTF.

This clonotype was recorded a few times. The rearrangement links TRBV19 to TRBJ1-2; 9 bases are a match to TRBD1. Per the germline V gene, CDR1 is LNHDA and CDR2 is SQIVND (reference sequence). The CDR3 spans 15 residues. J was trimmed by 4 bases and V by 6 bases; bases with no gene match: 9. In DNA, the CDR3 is TGTGCCAGTAGGACCGGGACAGGGAGCGGCTATGGCTACACCTTC. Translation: CASRTGTGSGYGYTF.

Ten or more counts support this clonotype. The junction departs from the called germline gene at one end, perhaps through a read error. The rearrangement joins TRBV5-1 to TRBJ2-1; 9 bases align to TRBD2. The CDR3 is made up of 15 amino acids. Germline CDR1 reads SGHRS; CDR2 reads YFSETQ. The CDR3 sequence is CASGLTAGGSNEQFF. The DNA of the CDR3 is TGCGCCAGCGGCTTGACAGCGGGAGGTAGTAATGAGCAGTTCTTC.

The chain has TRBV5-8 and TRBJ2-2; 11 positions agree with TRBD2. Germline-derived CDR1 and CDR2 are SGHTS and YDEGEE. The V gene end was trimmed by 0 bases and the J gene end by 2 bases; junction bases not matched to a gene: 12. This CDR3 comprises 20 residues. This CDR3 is CASSLEALAGVLQNTGELFF. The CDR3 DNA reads TGTGCCAGCAGCTTGGAAGCACTAGCGGGAGTACTTCAAAACACCGGGGAGCTGTTTTTT.

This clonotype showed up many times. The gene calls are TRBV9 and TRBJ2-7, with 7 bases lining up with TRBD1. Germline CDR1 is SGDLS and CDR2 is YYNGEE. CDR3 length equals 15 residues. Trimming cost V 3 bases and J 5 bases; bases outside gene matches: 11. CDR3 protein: CASSATTGLTHEQYF. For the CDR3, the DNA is TGTGCCAGCAGCGCTACGACAGGGTTGACCCACGAGCAGTACTTC.

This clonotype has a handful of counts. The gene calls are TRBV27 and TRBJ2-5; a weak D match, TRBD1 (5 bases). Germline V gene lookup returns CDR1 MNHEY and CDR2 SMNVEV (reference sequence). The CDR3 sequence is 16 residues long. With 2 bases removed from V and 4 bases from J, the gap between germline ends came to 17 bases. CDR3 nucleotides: TGTGCCAGCAGTTTACAGGGTCCGCTTTCTACAGAGACCCAGTACTTC. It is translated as CASSLQGPLSTETQYF.

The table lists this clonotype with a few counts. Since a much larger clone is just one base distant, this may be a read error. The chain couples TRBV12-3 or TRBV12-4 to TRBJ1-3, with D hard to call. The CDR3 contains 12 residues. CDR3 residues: CASSLAGNTVYF. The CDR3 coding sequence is TGTGCCAGCAGTTTGGCTGGAAACACCGTATATTTT.